The 15 T cell receptor beta chains presented below share a single source sample, sequenced in a study of shared clonotypes between healthy human individuals. Positively selected for CCR7, the CD45RO-negative cells used as naive CD8 cells excluded terminally differentiated effector memory CD45RA+ cells. Profiling relied on immunoSEQ multiplex PCR, and the TCRdb table lists in-frame clones only, not all of them. Of approximately 1.9 million clones listed, just over 90% are singletons. The sequencing input was naive CD8+ T cells from PBMCs. The receptor set was obtained from a man between 18 and 29 years old in good health. Some clones in this sample may be carry-over from other donors' samples.

This clone appeared a few times. This sample includes further DNA sequences coding for the same CDR3. The chain links TRBV27 to TRBJ2-7; no reliable D call. V was cut by 8 bases and J by 3 bases, with 5 bases left in between. Germline values: CDR1 MNHEY, CDR2 SMNVEV (reference sequence). The CDR3 runs to 10 residues. The CDR3 sequence is CASGYYEQYF. CDR3 bases: TGTGCCAGCGGGTACTACGAGCAGTACTTC.

Remarks on this clone: Other DNA sequences of this sample code for an identical CDR3. The rearrangement links TRBV19 to TRBJ2-1, with unresolved D. The V end lost 2 bases, the J end lost 6 bases, and 5 bases lay between the germline ends. Germline V gene lookup returns CDR1 LNHDA and CDR2 SQIVND (reference sequence). This CDR3 has 12 amino acids. The CDR3 reads CASSISRNEQFF. The DNA for the CDR3 is TGTGCCAGTAGTATATCCCGCAATGAGCAGTTCTTC.

Comments on this clone: Other DNA sequences in this specimen translate into the identical CDR3. V and J are TRBV27 and TRBJ2-7; 7 bases are a match to TRBD2. The CDR3 contains 13 residues. CDR1 is MNHEY, CDR2 SMNVEV, per germline (reference sequence). J was trimmed by 3 bases and V by 5 bases; bases with no gene match: 4. CDR3 nucleotide sequence: TGTGCCAGCAGTATCGGGGGGAGCTACGAGCAGTACTTC. This gives the protein CASSIGGSYEQYF.

The chain links TRBV7-6 to TRBJ2-7, with D perhaps being TRBD1 or TRBD2 (6 bases each). Germline values: CDR1 SGHVS, CDR2 FNYEAQ. Deletions cut 6 bases from V and 6 bases from J, with 15 bases between. This CDR3 has 13 amino acids. CDR3 in amino acids: CASSPKQGGEQYF. The DNA of the CDR3 is TGTGCCAGCAGTCCAAAACAGGGAGGCGAGCAGTACTTC.

The gene calls are TRBV5-1 and TRBJ1-5; 8 bases map to TRBD1. The germline V gene has CDR1 SGHRS and CDR2 YFSETQ. V shed 4 bases, J shed 0 bases, and the junction held 9 bases outside the gene matches. The CDR3 has 17 amino acids. The DNA of the CDR3 is TGCGCCAGCAGCACACGGACCAGGGGGCTTAGCAATCAGCCCCAGCATTTT. It codes for CASSTRTRGLSNQPQHF.

The V call is TRBV27, the J call TRBJ2-3, with D tentatively TRBD2 (5 bases). CDR3 length: 14 residues. The germline CDR1 and CDR2 sequences are MNHEY and SMNVEV (reference sequence). V lost 6 bases and J 2 bases, leaving 12 bases between the germline ends. The CDR3: CASRLEIFTDTQYF. CDR3 bases: TGTGCCAGCAGACTAGAGATATTCACAGATACGCAGTATTTT.

The DNA for the CDR3 is TGCGCCAGCAGCGCCCGGGACGGCAGCGAGACCCAGTACTTC. It yields the protein CASSARDGSETQYF. The rearrangement links TRBV5-1 to TRBJ2-5; D is tentatively TRBD1 or TRBD2 (5 bases each). V lost 4 bases to trimming and J lost 5 bases, with 15 bases between them. CDR3 length: 14 residues. Germline loops: CDR1 SGHRS, CDR2 YFSETQ.

Points on this clone: Other nucleotide sequences from this sample produce the same CDR3. The chain is built from TRBV6-5 and TRBJ2-2; D ambiguous. This CDR3 comprises 13 residues. Germline loops: CDR1 MNHEY, CDR2 SVGAGI. Trimming removed 2 bases from V and 5 bases from J, with 6 bases in between. CDR3 loop: CASSYAYTGELFF. In DNA, the CDR3 is TGTGCCAGCAGTTACGCCTATACCGGGGAGCTGTTTTTT.

In its sample, this clone was seen once. V usage is TRBV25-1 and J usage is TRBJ2-5, with D hard to call. Looked up from germline, CDR1 is MGHDK and CDR2 is SYGVNS. CDR3 length: 10 amino acids. V lost 7 bases and J 4 bases, leaving 4 bases between the germline ends. This CDR3 is CASTGETQYF. Here the CDR3 DNA reads TGTGCCAGCACTGGAGAGACCCAGTACTTC.

On this clone itself: The sample carries other DNA sequences with the same CDR3. CDR3 nucleotides: TGTGCCAGCAGCGTAGGAGGGTTAGGGTACGAGCAGTACTTC. This translates into CASSVGGLGYEQYF. The V call is TRBV9, the J call TRBJ2-7, with D tentatively TRBD2 (5 bases). The CDR3 contains 14 residues. Germline V gene lookup returns CDR1 SGDLS and CDR2 YYNGEE. The V and J ends lost 0 bases and 4 bases respectively, with 11 bases between them. The entire variable domain, with the rest obtained from reference TRBV9 and TRBJ2-7, is as follows: DSGVTQTPKHLITATGQRVTLRCSPRSGDLSVYWYQQSLDQGLQFLIQYYNGEERAKGNILERFSAQQFPDLHSELNLSSLELGDSALYFCASSVGGLGYEQYFGPGTRLTVT.

The rearrangement uses TRBV7-9 and TRBJ1-2; TRBD1 matches at 9 bases. CDR1 and CDR2 (germline): SEHNR, FQNEAQ (reference sequence). V lost 8 bases to trimming and J lost 4 bases; unmatched junction nucleotides: 8. The CDR3 consists of 14 residues. The CDR3 coding sequence is TGTGCCAGCGGGTCGGCGGGACAGGGCTATGGCTACACCTTC. Translating it yields CASGSAGQGYGYTF. Combining the CDR3 with reference TRBV7-9 and TRBJ1-2 gives the whole variable domain DTGVSQNPRHKITKRGQNVTFRCDPISEHNRLYWYRQTLGQGPEFLTYFQNEAQLEKSRLLSDRFSAERPKGSFSTLEIQRTEQGDSAMYLCASGSAGQGYGYTFGSGTRLTVV.

Comments on this clone: This sample also contains other DNA sequences that code for the same CDR3. The V and J genes are TRBV7-9 and TRBJ1-5; no clear D gene. Germline lookup yields CDR1 SEHNR and CDR2 FQNEAQ (reference sequence). CDR3 length: 12 residues. V gave up 1 base and J gave up 7 bases, with 5 bases separating them. For the CDR3, the DNA is TGTGCCAGCAGCTTAGGGCGGCAGCCCCAGCATTTT. As protein: CASSLGRQPQHF.

J is TRBJ2-1 and V is TRBV10-3, with a weak D call TRBD2 (9 bases). The V end was cut by 3 bases, the J end by 1 base, with 34 bases between. The CDR3 consists of 23 residues. Germline assignment: CDR1 ENHRY and CDR2 SYGVKD. CDR3 amino acids: CAISDLFGTGGLPSGTSYNEQFF. As DNA, the CDR3 is TGTGCCATCAGTGATCTGTTCGGGACAGGAGGACTACCTAGCGGGACTTCCTACAATGAGCAGTTCTTC.

The chain combines TRBV5-1 with TRBJ2-1, with 9 bases that match TRBD2. The V gene end was trimmed by 3 bases and the J gene end by 0 bases; junction bases not matched to a gene: 7. Looked up from germline, CDR1 is SGHRS and CDR2 is YFSETQ. The CDR3 has 17 amino acids. CDR3 sequence: CASSSPWREGSYNEQFF. The DNA for the CDR3 is TGCGCCAGCAGCTCTCCTTGGCGGGAGGGCTCCTACAATGAGCAGTTCTTC.

The chain recombines TRBV19 with TRBJ1-1; 8 positions agree with TRBD1. The V segment lost 7 bases and the J segment 5 bases; nucleotides outside the gene matches: 9. CDR1 and CDR2 (germline): LNHDA, SQIVND (reference sequence). The CDR3 has 14 residues. CDR3 loop: CASIIGQGKTEAFF. As DNA, the CDR3 is TGTGCCAGTATCATCGGACAGGGAAAAACTGAAGCTTTCTTT.